The 31 T cell receptor beta chains below all came from one sample that was sequenced in a study of blood T cell repertoires in COVID-19. The assay was immunoSEQ multiplex PCR, and TCRdb's table has in-frame clones only and misses some. The table has under 300,000 clones, roughly 87% seen once. The sample consisted of peripheral blood. These receptors came from a human donor in a cohort sampled during active COVID-19.

V is TRBV14 and J is TRBJ1-6; no clear D gene. The germline V gene encodes CDR1 SGHDN and CDR2 FVKESK. Trimming took 0 bases from V and 7 from J, leaving 7 bases between them. The CDR3 runs 14 residues. The CDR3 coding sequence is TGTGCCAGCAGCCAAGAGCACTTCAATTCACCCCTCCACTTT. It specifies CASSQEHFNSPLHF.

This clone was found a few times. V is TRBV7-2 and J is TRBJ1-2, with D possibly TRBD1 on 6 matching bases. Germline CDR1 reads SGHTA; CDR2 reads FQGNSA. CDR3 size: 16 residues. Trimming left V 5 bases short and J 1 base short, with 17 bases between. CDR3 in DNA: TGTGCCAGCAGCCCCCCCGGGACATGGAATAACTATGGCTACACCTTC. This sequence encodes CASSPPGTWNNYGYTF.

CDR3 region: CASSRSGPGGDEQFF. For the CDR3, the DNA is TGCGCCAGCAGCCGGAGCGGGCCTGGAGGGGATGAGCAGTTCTTC. This sequence joins TRBV5-1 and TRBJ2-1, with D maybe TRBD2 (6 bases). This CDR3 comprises 15 residues. Trimming took off 4 bases at V and 8 bases at J, with 19 bases between the two ends. Germline V lookup: CDR1 SGHRS, CDR2 YFSETQ.

This rearrangement joins TRBV7-9 to TRBJ1-1, with 8 bases aligning to TRBD1. The CDR3 sequence is 14 residues long. Germline V gene lookup returns CDR1 SEHNR and CDR2 FQNEAQ (reference sequence). Trimming at V came to 6 bases and at J to 0 bases, leaving 3 bases not matched to a gene. Here the CDR3 reads CASSLGQVNTEAFF. The DNA for the CDR3 is TGTGCCAGCAGTCTGGGACAGGTGAACACTGAAGCTTTCTTT.

This chain uses TRBV28 with TRBJ1-2; D ambiguous. The germline V gene encodes CDR1 MDHEN and CDR2 SYDVKM. The V and J ends lost 8 bases and 5 bases respectively, with 18 bases between them. The CDR3 has 14 amino acids. The CDR3 coding sequence is TGTGCCAGCTTGGACCTAGCAGTGACTTATGGCTACACCTTC. This encodes CASLDLAVTYGYTF.

This clone was seen once. This chain joins TRBV15 and TRBJ1-2; D gene uncertain. The germline CDR1 and CDR2 sequences are LNHNV and YYDKDF (reference sequence). There are 14 residues in the CDR3. V lost 0 bases and J lost 4, with 9 bases in between. The CDR3 nucleotides are TGTGCCACCAGCAGAGAAACCGGGAGCTATGGCTACACCTTC. Its translation is CATSRETGSYGYTF.

The sample holds a few counts of this clone. The CDR3 loop is CASRRRGGTDTGELFF. In DNA form, the CDR3 reads TGCGCCAGCAGACGAAGGGGCGGTACGGATACCGGGGAGCTGTTTTTT. The chain employs TRBV5-1 and TRBJ2-2; D possibly corresponds to TRBD1 (5 bases). The CDR3 contains 16 residues. Per the germline V gene, CDR1 is SGHRS and CDR2 is YFSETQ. Trimming removed 5 bases from V and 5 bases from J, with 19 bases in between.

CDR3 nucleotides: TGTGCCAGCAGTGTGGGACAGTCCTCTGGAAACACCATATATTTT. Translating it yields CASSVGQSSGNTIYF. The chain combines TRBV2 with TRBJ1-3, with 7 bases that match TRBD1. The CDR3 contains 15 residues. The V and J ends lost 4 bases and 0 bases, in that order; junction bases with no gene match: 3. From germline, CDR1 is SNHLY and CDR2 FYNNEI.

This chain connects TRBV7-3 to TRBJ2-2; TRBD2 aligns across 8 bases. The CDR3 contains 14 residues. The ends lost 5 bases at V and 4 bases at J; junction bases unmatched: 3. Looked up from germline, CDR1 is SGHTA and CDR2 is FQGTGA. CDR3 in DNA: TGTGCCAGCAGCCTTAGCGGGGCCACCGGGGAGCTGTTTTTT. Its translation is CASSLSGATGELFF.

The chain has TRBV5-1 and TRBJ1-2, with D tentatively TRBD1 (5 bases). The CDR3 length is 13 residues. Trimming cost V 0 bases and J 8 bases, with 11 bases left between them. Germline values: CDR1 SGHRS, CDR2 YFSETQ. In DNA, the CDR3 is TGCGCCAGCAGCTTGGTAGGGGATAGCGGCTACACCTTC. Amino acids: CASSLVGDSGYTF.

V is TRBV5-4 and J is TRBJ2-6; D is ambiguous. The CDR3 has 15 residues. Germline CDR1 is SGHNT and CDR2 is YYREEE (reference sequence). Trimming shortened V by 5 bases and J by 2 bases, and 11 bases separated the two germline ends. The CDR3 sequence: CASRSGSPGANVLTF. In DNA form, the CDR3 reads TGTGCCAGCAGATCAGGTTCCCCTGGGGCCAACGTCCTGACTTTC.

The chain recombines TRBV24-1 with TRBJ1-5; 7 nucleotides line up with TRBD1. The CDR3 has 13 amino acids. CDR1 and CDR2 (germline): KGHDR, SFDVKD. J lost 5 bases, V lost 7 bases, and 4 bases had no gene match. CDR3 residues: CATSGQADQPQHF. CDR3 sequence (DNA): TGTGCCACCAGCGGACAGGCGGATCAGCCCCAGCATTTT.

The V gene is TRBV11-3, the J gene TRBJ1-1, with 7 positions matching TRBD1. The CDR3 contains 14 residues. CDR1 and CDR2 (germline): SGHNT, YENEEA. Germline trimming cut 1 base from V and 2 bases from J; bases unmatched to any gene: 1. CDR3 in amino acids: CASSLGTGNTEAFF. DNA for the CDR3: TGTGCCAGCAGCTTAGGGACAGGTAACACTGAAGCTTTCTTT.

V is TRBV19 and J is TRBJ2-7; 8 bases line up with TRBD2. Germline V lookup: CDR1 LNHDA, CDR2 SQIVND (reference sequence). The CDR3 sequence is 13 residues long. The V gene end was trimmed by 10 bases and the J gene end by 0 bases; junction bases not matched to a gene: 5. DNA for the CDR3: TGTGCCAACAAGACTAGCGACTCCTACGAGCAGTACTTC. Amino acid sequence: CANKTSDSYEQYF.

This chain joins TRBV18 and TRBJ2-5; a weak D match, TRBD2 (5 bases). Germline assignment: CDR1 KGHSH and CDR2 LQKENI. The CDR3 is made up of 16 amino acids. V was trimmed by 7 bases and J by 4 bases, leaving 22 bases between them. The CDR3, as DNA: TGTGCCAGCTTATCGGACCGACGGAGGTCCGGAGAGACCCAGTACTTC. The encoded protein is CASLSDRRRSGETQYF.

The chain has TRBV7-2 and TRBJ1-5, with D tentatively TRBD1 (5 bases). V was trimmed by 1 base and J by 6 bases, leaving 22 bases between them. The CDR3 runs 18 residues. Germline CDR1 SGHTA, CDR2 FQGNSA. The CDR3 DNA is TGTGCCAGCAGCTTAGGCGTAGGGATAAGGGGCTTTGGTCAGCCCCAGCATTTT. Protein sequence: CASSLGVGIRGFGQPQHF. Using reference TRBV7-2 and TRBJ1-5 for the parts outside the CDR3, the full variable domain is GAGVSQSPSNKVTEKGKDVELRCDPISGHTALYWYRQSLGQGLEFLIYFQGNSAPDKSGLPSDRFSAERTGGSVSTLTIQRTQQEDSAVYLCASSLGVGIRGFGQPQHFGDGTRLSIL.

This chain joins TRBV25-1 and TRBJ1-6; perhaps TRBD1 as D (6 bases). Germline loops: CDR1 MGHDK, CDR2 SYGVNS. The CDR3 has 16 amino acids. Trimming cost V 5 bases and J 11 bases, with 22 bases left between them. CDR3: CASSSLRMDRPTPLHF. The CDR3, as DNA: TGTGCCAGCAGTTCTTTACGAATGGACAGACCCACACCCCTCCACTTT. The whole variable domain, filled in from reference TRBV25-1 and TRBJ1-6, reads EADIYQTPRYLVIGTGKKITLECSQTMGHDKMYWYQQDPGMELHLIHYSYGVNSTEKGDLSSESTVSRIRTEHFPLTLESARPSHTSQYLCASSSLRMDRPTPLHFGNGTRLTVT.

This clone was observed a handful of times. The sample contains more than one DNA sequence encoding this CDR3. The chain is built from TRBV28 and TRBJ1-5, with D maybe TRBD1 (5 bases). Germline CDR1 reads MDHEN; CDR2 reads SYDVKM. V was cut by 5 bases and J by 2 bases, with 10 bases left in between. CDR3 size: 14 residues. CDR3 sequence: CASSPRVGNQPQHF. In DNA, the CDR3 is TGTGCCAGCAGTCCCAGGGTCGGCAATCAGCCCCAGCATTTT.

The chain joins TRBV29-1 to TRBJ2-1; 9 nucleotides line up with TRBD1. V dropped 0 bases and J dropped 15; count of bases not matched to a gene: 3. This CDR3 is built from 11 residues. Germline values: CDR1 SQVTM, CDR2 ANQGSEA. This CDR3 reads CSVEDGTGWFF. The CDR3 nucleotides read TGCAGCGTTGAAGATGGGACAGGGTGGTTCTTC.

This clone was seen a handful of times. V and J are TRBV5-5 and TRBJ1-2; D ambiguous. This CDR3 spans 13 amino acids. CDR1 is SGHKS, CDR2 YYEKEE, per germline (reference sequence). Trimming took off 0 bases at V and 5 bases at J, with 8 bases between the two ends. CDR3 DNA: TGTGCCAGCAGCTTGGTCATCGGGTATGGCTACACCTTC. Translation gives CASSLVIGYGYTF.

The V call is TRBV7-9, the J call TRBJ2-1; 8 nucleotides match TRBD1. Trimming took 4 bases from V and 3 from J; bases not matched to a gene: 8. The CDR3 runs 16 residues. Germline V gives CDR1 SEHNR, CDR2 FQNEAQ (reference sequence). The CDR3 region has the DNA TGTGCCAGCAGCTACCCGGGACAGGTAAACTACAATGAGCAGTTCTTC. Translated, it gives CASSYPGQVNYNEQFF.

The chain links TRBV5-4 to TRBJ2-3, with D possibly TRBD2 on 6 matching bases. The germline CDR1 and CDR2 sequences are SGHNT and YYREEE (reference sequence). CDR3 size: 14 residues. Trimming pared 0 bases from V and 6 bases from J, leaving 11 bases between. The CDR3 reads CASSLDGGKDTQYF. CDR3 nucleotide sequence: TGTGCCAGCAGCTTGGATGGAGGGAAGGATACGCAGTATTTT.

The rearrangement joins TRBV5-6 to TRBJ1-1; TRBD1 aligns across 11 bases. The CDR3 contains 17 residues. Unmatched junction bases numbered 11, after V lost 4 bases and J lost 3 bases. Germline V lookup: CDR1 SGHDT, CDR2 YYEEEE. The CDR3 sequence is CASSPLGPGQGDTEAFF. CDR3 bases: TGTGCCAGCAGCCCCTTAGGACCGGGACAGGGGGACACTGAAGCTTTCTTT.

This chain connects TRBV27 to TRBJ1-2, with TRBD1 identical over 9 bases. CDR3 length: 15 amino acids. Germline trimming cut 6 bases from V and 1 base from J; bases unmatched to any gene: 6. Germline CDR1 and CDR2: MNHEY and SMNVEV (reference sequence). DNA for the CDR3: TGTGCCAGCAGACGGGACAGGGACCTTAACTATGGCTACACCTTC. Translation: CASRRDRDLNYGYTF.

This clone was picked up a small number of times. The same CDR3 arises from other DNA sequences in this sample as well. V and J are TRBV7-2 and TRBJ1-6; 9 bases line up with TRBD1. Per the germline V gene, CDR1 is SGHTA and CDR2 is FQGNSA. CDR3 length equals 15 residues. With 5 bases clipped from V and 9 bases from J, the junction kept 8 bases outside the gene matches. The DNA of the CDR3 is TGTGCCAGCAGCCCCCAGGGACAGGGTATTTCACCCCTCCACTTT. Amino acid sequence: CASSPQGQGISPLHF.

This clone has a single count. CDR3 sequence reads: CASRKSRGYTDTQYF. Written as DNA, the CDR3 is TGTGCCAGTAGGAAGAGCAGGGGATACACAGATACGCAGTATTTT. The chain links TRBV7-2 to TRBJ2-3, with a weak D call TRBD1 (6 bases). The CDR3 is made up of 15 amino acids. V was trimmed by 9 bases and J by 2 bases, leaving 18 bases between them. Germline CDR1 is SGHTA and CDR2 is FQGNSA. Complete variable domain (other parts from reference TRBV7-2 and TRBJ2-3): GAGVSQSPSNKVTEKGKDVELRCDPISGHTALYWYRQSLGQGLEFLIYFQGNSAPDKSGLPSDRFSAERTGGSVSTLTIQRTQQEDSAVYLCASRKSRGYTDTQYFGPGTRLTVL.

The J gene is TRBJ2-6, the V gene TRBV7-2, with D hard to call. The CDR3 sequence is 14 residues long. The germline gives CDR1 SGHTA, CDR2 FQGNSA. Trimming stripped 5 bases from V and 3 bases from J, with 8 bases between. DNA of the CDR3: TGTGCCAGCAGCGGTCGCGGTGGGGCCAACGTCCTGACTTTC. This codes for CASSGRGGANVLTF.

This clone has only one observation. The chain links TRBV12-5 to TRBJ2-7; no reliable D call. Germline CDR1 reads LGHNT; CDR2 reads FRNRAP. V lost 0 bases and J 5 bases, leaving 2 bases between the germline ends. The CDR3 totals 11 residues. CDR3 bases: TGTGCTAGTGGTTTGGTCAACGAGCAGTACTTC. Its translation: CASGLVNEQYF.

The rearrangement joins TRBV2 to TRBJ2-3, with 7 bases lining up with TRBD1. The CDR3 is 15 amino acids. V gave up 2 bases and J gave up 2 bases; unmatched junction bases: 4. The germline CDR1 and CDR2 sequences are SNHLY and FYNNEI. The DNA of the CDR3 is TGTGCCAGCAGTGAACGCAGGGGGTTCACAGATACGCAGTATTTT. This gives the protein CASSERRGFTDTQYF.

V gene TRBV28 combines with J gene TRBJ2-1; D is undetermined. V was pared by 1 base and J by 4 bases, with 11 bases between. Germline V gene sequence: CDR1 MDHEN, CDR2 SYDVKM. The CDR3 is made up of 15 amino acids. This CDR3 reads CASSLSGISYNEQFF. Here the CDR3 DNA reads TGTGCCAGCAGTTTATCAGGTATCTCTTACAATGAGCAGTTCTTC.

This clone was counted a single time. This rearrangement joins TRBV18 to TRBJ2-7, with TRBD2 identical over 9 bases. Trimming at V came to 6 bases and at J to 5 bases, leaving 8 bases not matched to a gene. The CDR3 runs to 14 residues. Per germline, CDR1 KGHSH and CDR2 LQKENI. CDR3 in amino acids: CASSVSGRIHEQYF. CDR3 DNA sequence: TGTGCCAGCTCCGTCAGCGGGAGGATCCACGAGCAGTACTTC.